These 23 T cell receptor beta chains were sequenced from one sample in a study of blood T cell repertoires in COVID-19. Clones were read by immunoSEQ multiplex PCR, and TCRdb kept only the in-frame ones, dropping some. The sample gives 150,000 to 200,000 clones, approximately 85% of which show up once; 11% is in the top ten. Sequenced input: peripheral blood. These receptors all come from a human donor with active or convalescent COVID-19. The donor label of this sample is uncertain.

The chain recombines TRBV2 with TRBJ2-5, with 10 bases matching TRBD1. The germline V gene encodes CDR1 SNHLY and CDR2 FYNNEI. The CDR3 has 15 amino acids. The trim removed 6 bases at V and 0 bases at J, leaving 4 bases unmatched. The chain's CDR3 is CASRRTGGYQETQYF. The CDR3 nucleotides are TGTGCCAGCAGGAGGACAGGGGGGTACCAAGAGACCCAGTACTTC.

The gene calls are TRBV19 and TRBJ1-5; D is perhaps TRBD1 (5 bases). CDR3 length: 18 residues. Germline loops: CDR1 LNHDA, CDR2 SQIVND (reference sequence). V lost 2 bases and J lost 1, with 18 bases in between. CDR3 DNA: TGTGCCAGTAGTATACGGAAGGGGTCTGACACAAGCAATCAGCCCCAGCATTTT. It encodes CASSIRKGSDTSNQPQHF.

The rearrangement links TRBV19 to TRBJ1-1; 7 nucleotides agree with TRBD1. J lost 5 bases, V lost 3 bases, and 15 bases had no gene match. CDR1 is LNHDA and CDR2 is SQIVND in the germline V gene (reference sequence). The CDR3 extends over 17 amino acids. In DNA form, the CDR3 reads TGTGCCAGTAGTATCGGCCGAATTCGGGACAGAGGGACTGAAGCTTTCTTT. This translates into CASSIGRIRDRGTEAFF.

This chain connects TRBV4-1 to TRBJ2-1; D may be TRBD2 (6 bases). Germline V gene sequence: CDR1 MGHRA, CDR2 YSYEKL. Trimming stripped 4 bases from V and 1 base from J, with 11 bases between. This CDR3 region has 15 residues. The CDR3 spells CASSPTGGSYNEQFF. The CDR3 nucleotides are TGCGCCAGCAGCCCCACCGGGGGTTCCTACAATGAGCAGTTCTTC.

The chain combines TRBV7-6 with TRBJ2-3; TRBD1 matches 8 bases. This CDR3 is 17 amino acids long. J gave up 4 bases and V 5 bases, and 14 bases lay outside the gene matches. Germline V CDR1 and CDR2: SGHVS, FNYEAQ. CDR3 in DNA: TGTGCCAGCAGCGCACCGTCCAGGACAGGGATCCCAGATACGCAGTATTTT. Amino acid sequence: CASSAPSRTGIPDTQYF. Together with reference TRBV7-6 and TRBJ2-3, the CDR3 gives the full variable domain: GAGVSQSPRYKVTKRGQDVALRCDPISGHVSLYWYRQALGQGPEFLTYFNYEAQQDKSGLPNDRFSAERPEGSISTLTIQRTEQRDSAMYRCASSAPSRTGIPDTQYFGPGTRLTVL.

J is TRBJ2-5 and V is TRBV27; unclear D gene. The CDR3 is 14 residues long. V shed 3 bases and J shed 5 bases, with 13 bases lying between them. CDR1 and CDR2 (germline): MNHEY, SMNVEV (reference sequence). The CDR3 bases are TGTGCCAGCAGTTTTGGCTGGCAGATGGAGACCCAGTACTTC. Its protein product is CASSFGWQMETQYF.

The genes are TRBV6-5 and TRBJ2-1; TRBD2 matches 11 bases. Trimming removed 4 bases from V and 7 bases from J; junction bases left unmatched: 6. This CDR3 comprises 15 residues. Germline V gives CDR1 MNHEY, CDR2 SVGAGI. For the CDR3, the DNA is TGTGCCAGCAGTTCTCTAGCGGGGGGCGGAAATGAGCAGTTCTTC. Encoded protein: CASSSLAGGGNEQFF.

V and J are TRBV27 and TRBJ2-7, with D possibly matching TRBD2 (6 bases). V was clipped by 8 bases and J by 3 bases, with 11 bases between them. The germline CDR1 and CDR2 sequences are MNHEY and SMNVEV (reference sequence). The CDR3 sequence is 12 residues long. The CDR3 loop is CASGPRGYEQYF. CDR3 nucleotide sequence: TGTGCCAGCGGGCCGCGGGGCTACGAGCAGTACTTC.

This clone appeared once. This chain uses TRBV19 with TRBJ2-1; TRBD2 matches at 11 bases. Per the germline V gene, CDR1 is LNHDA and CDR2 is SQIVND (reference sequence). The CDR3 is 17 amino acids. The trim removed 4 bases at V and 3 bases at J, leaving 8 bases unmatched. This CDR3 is CASSKTSGVLFYNEQFF. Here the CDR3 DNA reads TGTGCCAGTAGTAAGACTAGCGGGGTTTTGTTCTACAATGAGCAGTTCTTC.

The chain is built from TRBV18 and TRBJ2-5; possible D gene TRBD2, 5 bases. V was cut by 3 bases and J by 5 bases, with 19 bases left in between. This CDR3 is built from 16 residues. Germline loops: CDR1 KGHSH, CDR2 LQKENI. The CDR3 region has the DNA TGTGCCAGCTCACCGGAAGGACTGAGTTTCTTGGAGACCCAGTACTTC. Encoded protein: CASSPEGLSFLETQYF.

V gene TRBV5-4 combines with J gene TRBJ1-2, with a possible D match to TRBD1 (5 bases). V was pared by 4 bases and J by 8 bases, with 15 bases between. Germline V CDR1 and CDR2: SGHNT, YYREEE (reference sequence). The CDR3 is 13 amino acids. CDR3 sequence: CASSTPGLRGYTF. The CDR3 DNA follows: TGTGCCAGCAGCACGCCGGGACTTCGAGGCTACACCTTC. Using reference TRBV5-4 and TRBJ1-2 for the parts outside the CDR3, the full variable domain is ETGVTQSPTHLIKTRGQQVTLRCSSQSGHNTVSWYQQALGQGPQFIFQYYREEENGRGNFPPRFSGLQFPNYSSELNVNALELDDSALYLCASSTPGLRGYTFGSGTRLTVV.

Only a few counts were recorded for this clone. CDR3 in DNA: TGCGCCAGCAGCTTGGCCCTTGACACTAGCGGGCTCTACAATGAGCAGTTCTTC. Translated, it gives CASSLALDTSGLYNEQFF. The chain links TRBV5-1 to TRBJ2-1; 9 bases are shared with TRBD2. Per the germline V gene, CDR1 is SGHRS and CDR2 is YFSETQ. This CDR3 is 18 amino acids long. Trimming cost V 0 bases and J 3 bases; bases outside gene matches: 10.

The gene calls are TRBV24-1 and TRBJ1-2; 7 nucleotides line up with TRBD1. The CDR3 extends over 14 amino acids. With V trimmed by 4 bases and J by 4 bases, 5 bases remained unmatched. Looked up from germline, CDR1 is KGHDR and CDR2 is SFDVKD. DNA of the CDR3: TGTGCCACCAGTGAACCGGGACAGAGCTATGGCTACACCTTC. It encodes CATSEPGQSYGYTF.

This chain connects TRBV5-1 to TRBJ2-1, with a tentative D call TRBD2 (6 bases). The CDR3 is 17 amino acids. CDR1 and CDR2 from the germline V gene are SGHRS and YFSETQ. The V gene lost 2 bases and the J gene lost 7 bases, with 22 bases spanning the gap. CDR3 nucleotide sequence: TGCGCCAGCAGCTTTTTTCAGGGAACGGGCGGGGTAAATGAGCAGTTCTTC. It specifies CASSFFQGTGGVNEQFF.

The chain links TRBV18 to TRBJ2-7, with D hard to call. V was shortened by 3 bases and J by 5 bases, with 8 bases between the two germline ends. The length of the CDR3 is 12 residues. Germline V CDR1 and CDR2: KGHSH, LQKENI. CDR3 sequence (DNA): TGTGCCAGCTCACCGGCAAATGACGAGCAGTACTTC. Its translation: CASSPANDEQYF.

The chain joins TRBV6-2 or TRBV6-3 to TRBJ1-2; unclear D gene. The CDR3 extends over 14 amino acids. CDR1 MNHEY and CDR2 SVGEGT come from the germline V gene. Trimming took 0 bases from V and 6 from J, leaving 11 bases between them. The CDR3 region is CASSYSSLGDGYTF. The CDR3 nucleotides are TGTGCCAGCAGTTACTCGAGTCTTGGAGATGGCTACACCTTC.

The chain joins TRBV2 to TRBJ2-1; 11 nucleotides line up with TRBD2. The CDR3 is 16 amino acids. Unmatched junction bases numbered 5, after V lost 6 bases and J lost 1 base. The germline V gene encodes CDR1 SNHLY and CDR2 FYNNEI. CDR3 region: CASRLGTSGSYNEQFF. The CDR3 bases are TGTGCCAGCAGGCTAGGGACTAGCGGATCCTACAATGAGCAGTTCTTC.

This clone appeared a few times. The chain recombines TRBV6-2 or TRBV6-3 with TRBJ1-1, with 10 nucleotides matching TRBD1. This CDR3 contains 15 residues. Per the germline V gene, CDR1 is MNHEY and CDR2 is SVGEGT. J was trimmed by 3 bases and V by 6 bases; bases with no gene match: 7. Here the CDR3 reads CASSNPTGGYTEAFF. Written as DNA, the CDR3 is TGTGCCAGCAGCAACCCGACAGGGGGCTACACTGAAGCTTTCTTT.

The CDR3 DNA reads as TGTGCCAGCAGTTTATTACAGCCTGCAGGGAGCAATCAGCCCCAGCATTTT. As protein: CASSLLQPAGSNQPQHF. This chain uses TRBV27 with TRBJ1-5; perhaps TRBD1 as D (5 bases). This CDR3 contains 17 residues. V lost 1 base to trimming and J lost 1 base, with 14 bases between them. Germline V gene lookup returns CDR1 MNHEY and CDR2 SMNVEV (reference sequence).

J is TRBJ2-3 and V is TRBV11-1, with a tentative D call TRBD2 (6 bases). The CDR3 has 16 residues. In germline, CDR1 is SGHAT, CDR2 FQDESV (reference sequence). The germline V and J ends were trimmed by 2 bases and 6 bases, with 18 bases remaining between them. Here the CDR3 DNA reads TGTGCCAGCAGCTTATGGGGGGACCCGGGTGTCGATACGCAGTATTTT. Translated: CASSLWGDPGVDTQYF.

The CDR3 coding sequence is TGTGCCAGTGGAGCTAGCGCCGACACAGATACGCAGTATTTT. Residues: CASGASADTDTQYF. This chain joins TRBV19 and TRBJ2-3, with D possibly TRBD2 on 6 matching bases. Germline V gives CDR1 LNHDA, CDR2 SQIVND (reference sequence). This CDR3 has 14 residues. V gave up 8 bases and J gave up 2 bases, with 14 bases separating them.

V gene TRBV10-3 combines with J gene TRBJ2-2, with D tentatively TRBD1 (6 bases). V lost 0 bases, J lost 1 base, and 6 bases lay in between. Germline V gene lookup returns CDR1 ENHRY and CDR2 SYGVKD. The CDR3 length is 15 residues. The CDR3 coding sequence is TGTGCCATCAGTGAGTCGGACAGGAACACCGGGGAGCTGTTTTTT. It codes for CAISESDRNTGELFF.

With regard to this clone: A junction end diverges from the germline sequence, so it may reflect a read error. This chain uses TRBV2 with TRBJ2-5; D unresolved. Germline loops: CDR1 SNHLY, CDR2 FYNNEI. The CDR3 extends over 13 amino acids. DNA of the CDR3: TGTGCCAGCCGTGAGGAGCTTAGAGAGACCCAGTACTTC. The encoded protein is CASREELRETQYF. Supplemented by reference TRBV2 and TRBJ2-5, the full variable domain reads EPEVTQTPSHQVTQMGQEVILRCVPISNHLYFYWYRQILGQKVEFLVSFYNNEISEKSEIFDDQFSVERPDGSNFTLKIRSTKLEDSAMYFCASREELRETQYFGPGTRLLVL.